Given below is one TCR beta chain in context. Its target is unknown. This entry belongs to a study of T cell repertoires in cytomegalovirus infection. Each CDR3 protein gets one entry after TCRdb re-called the reads with MiXCR. The sample yields 450,000 to 550,000 distinct CDR3 sequences, roughly 43% seen once. Study-wide results and caveats: Dominating the ex vivo response were HLA-C-restricted CMV-specific TCR beta clonotypes.

This sequence was found in a human donor in good health (CMV status not recorded). Some clones in this sample may be carry-over from other donors' samples. The sequencing used cultured PBMCs, collected from culture after CMV antigen stimulation.

Here the CDR3 reads CASSLVGVGSSPLHF. DNA for the CDR3: TGTGCCAGCAGCTTAGTGGGTGTAGGTAGTTCACCCCTCCACTTT. This chain links TRBV7-2 with TRBJ1-6; D uncertain. V was trimmed by 1 base and J by 9 bases, leaving 13 bases between them. The CDR3 length is 15 residues. Germline CDR1 SGHTA, CDR2 FQGNSA.